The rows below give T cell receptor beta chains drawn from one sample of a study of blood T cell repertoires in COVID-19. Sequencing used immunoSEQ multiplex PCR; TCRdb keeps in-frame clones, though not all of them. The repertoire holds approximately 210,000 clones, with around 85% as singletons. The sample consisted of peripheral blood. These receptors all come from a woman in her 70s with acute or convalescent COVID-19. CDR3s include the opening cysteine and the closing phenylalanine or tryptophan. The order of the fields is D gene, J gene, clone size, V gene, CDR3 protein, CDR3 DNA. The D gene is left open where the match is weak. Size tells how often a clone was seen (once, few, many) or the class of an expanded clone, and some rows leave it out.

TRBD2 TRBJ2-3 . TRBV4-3 CASSLGLASTDTQYF TGCGCCAGCAGTCTGGGACTAGCGAGCACAGATACGCAGTATTTT
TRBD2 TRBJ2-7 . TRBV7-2 CASSSVAGTSYEQYF TGTGCCAGCAGCTCTGTAGCGGGGACCTCCTACGAGCAGTACTTC
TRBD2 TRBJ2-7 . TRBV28 CASTRGGVRYEQYF TGTGCCAGCACTCGGGGGGGAGTTAGATACGAGCAGTACTTC
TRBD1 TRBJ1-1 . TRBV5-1 CASSLDGQGGGTEAFF TGCGCCAGCAGCTTGGATGGACAGGGAGGCGGCACTGAAGCTTTCTTT
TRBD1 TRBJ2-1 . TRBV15 CATSITSGTGFRSEQFF TGTGCCACCTCAATTACTTCCGGGACAGGGTTCCGTAGTGAGCAGTTCTTC
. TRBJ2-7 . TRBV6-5 CASTVGALYEQYF TGTGCCAGCACTGTGGGAGCCCTCTACGAGCAGTACTTC
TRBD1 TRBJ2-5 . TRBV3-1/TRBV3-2 CASSQRTGRETQYF TGTGCCAGCAGCCAACGGACAGGGAGGGAGACCCAGTACTTC
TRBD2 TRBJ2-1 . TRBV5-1 CASNLLAGGTNEQFF TGCGCCAGCAACCTACTAGCGGGAGGGACCAATGAGCAGTTCTTC
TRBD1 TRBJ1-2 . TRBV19 CASSIGRDSLGYTF TGTGCCAGTAGTATCGGCCGGGACAGTCTTGGCTACACCTTC
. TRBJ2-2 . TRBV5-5 CASSFGWLYGELFF TGTGCCAGCAGCTTCGGGTGGTTATACGGGGAGCTGTTTTTT
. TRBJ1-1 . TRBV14 CASSQVSFEGTEAFF TGTGCCAGCAGCCAAGTATCGTTCGAGGGCACTGAAGCTTTCTTT
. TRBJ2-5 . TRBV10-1 CASSGLGGTQYF TGCGCCAGCAGTGGGTTAGGGGGGACCCAGTACTTC
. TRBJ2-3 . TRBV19 CASSSTGASTDTQYF TGTGCCAGTAGTAGTACAGGAGCTAGCACAGATACGCAGTATTTT
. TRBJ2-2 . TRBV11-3 CASSLVLGGELFF TGTGCCAGCAGCTTAGTCCTAGGTGGGGAGCTGTTTTTT
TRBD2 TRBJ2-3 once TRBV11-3 CASSSGTSGGNTQYF TGTGCCAGCAGCTCAGGGACTAGCGGGGGGAATACGCAGTATTTT
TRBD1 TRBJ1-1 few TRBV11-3 CASSPRQGLRAFF TGTGCCAGCAGCCCACGACAGGGATTAAGAGCTTTCTTT
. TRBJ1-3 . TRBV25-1 CASSGGGNTIYF TGTGCCAGCAGTGGAGGGGGAAACACCATATATTTT
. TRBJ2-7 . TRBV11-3 CASSLQGTGEQYF TGTGCCAGCAGCTTACAGGGGACGGGCGAGCAGTACTTC
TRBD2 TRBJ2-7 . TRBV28 CASSLAGVLSYEQYF TGTGCCAGCAGTCTAGCGGGAGTTCTGTCCTACGAGCAGTACTTC
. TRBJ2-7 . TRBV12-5 CASGVGGESYEQYF TGTGCTAGTGGGGTTGGGGGCGAGTCCTACGAGCAGTACTTC
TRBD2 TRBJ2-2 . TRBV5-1 CASSPRGGRVTGELFF TGCGCCAGCAGCCCCCGGGGGGGGCGGGTCACCGGGGAGCTGTTTTTT
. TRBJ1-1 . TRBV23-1 CASSQSGEGGMNTEAFF TGCGCCAGCAGTCAATCTGGCGAGGGAGGAATGAACACTGAAGCTTTCTTT
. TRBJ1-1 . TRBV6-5 CASSTEMNTEAFF TGTGCCAGCTCGACAGAGATGAACACTGAAGCTTTCTTT
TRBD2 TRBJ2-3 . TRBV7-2 CASSLGYAGGADTQYF TGTGCCAGCAGCTTGGGTTACGCGGGGGGTGCAGATACGCAGTATTTT
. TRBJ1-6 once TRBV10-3 CATGINSPLHF TGTGCCACCGGGATAAATTCACCCCTCCACTTT
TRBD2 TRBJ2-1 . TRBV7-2 CASSFRTSGNEQFF TGTGCCAGCAGCTTCCGGACTAGCGGCAATGAGCAGTTCTTC
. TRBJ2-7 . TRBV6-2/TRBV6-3 CASSFIIIRELRPYEQYF TGTGCCAGCAGTTTCATCATCATCCGGGAGCTACGCCCATACGAGCAGTACTTC
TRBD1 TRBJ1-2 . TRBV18 CASSPGQGIITDGYTF TGTGCCAGCTCACCTGGACAGGGGATAATAACGGATGGCTACACCTTC
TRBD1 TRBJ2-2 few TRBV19 CASRSGTGLITGELFF TGTGCCAGTAGATCCGGGACAGGTCTAATCACCGGGGAGCTGTTTTTT
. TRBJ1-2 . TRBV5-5 CASSPGGLWDGYTF TGTGCCAGCAGTCCTGGGGGGTTATGGGATGGCTACACCTTC